This T cell receptor beta chain originates from a study of OX40 agonist ivuxolimab in advanced cancers. Study details: The patients got ivuxolimab, which is an agonistic anti-OX40 (CD134) antibody. At doses from 0.01 to 10 mg/kg, patients were given intravenous ivuxolimab every 2 weeks. Whole-study findings and limits: Also present in some nonresponders was a low level of normalized T-cell clonal expansion. Circulating CD4+ and CD8+ T cells showed clonal expansion by week 6 at 0.1 to 3.0 mg/kg.

Per germline, CDR1 SGHDT and CDR2 YYEEEE. V lost 0 bases and J lost 1; bases outside the gene matches: 1. This CDR3 has 16 amino acids. The repertoire was sequenced with immunoSEQ multiplex PCR; TCRdb's copy has only in-frame clones and lacks some. The data contain 60,000 to 90,000 clones, more than 75% of them seen just once; the ten biggest clones take up 6.2%. Comment on this clone: The antigen is undetermined.

Sequencing used CD4+ or CD8+ T cells sorted from blood, obtained in a trial of the OX40 agonist ivuxolimab. The V and J genes are TRBV5-6 and TRBJ2-1; 10 bases line up with TRBD2. This clonotype was obtained from an adult with an advanced solid tumor such as melanoma, head and neck, liver or kidney cancer. The CDR3 loop reads CASSLVAGGSYNEQFF. CDR3 coding DNA: TGTGCCAGCAGCTTGGTAGCGGGGGGTTCCTACAATGAGCAGTTCTTC.